A selection of T cell receptor beta chains follows, all from one sample in a study of blood T cell repertoires in COVID-19. Produced via immunoSEQ multiplex PCR; TCRdb's table is partial and in-frame only. This table has 200,000 to 250,000 clones, 90% appearing once. The source material was PBMCs or T cells enriched from blood (not recorded which). These receptor sequences come from a young man who had been exposed to COVID-19. The CDR3 runs from the conserved cysteine through the conserved F or W. The D gene is left open where the match is weak. The size of a clone is reported for some rows only, either as once, few or many, or as a class for expanded clones.

V: TRBV9
J: TRBJ1-1
size: once
length: 13
D: TRBD1
CDR3: CASSRTGTPEAFF
DNA: TGTGCCAGCAGCAGGACAGGGACTCCTGAAGCTTTCTTT

V: TRBV5-1
J: TRBJ1-1
size: few
length: 13
D: TRBD1
CDR3: CASSTGVLTEAFF
DNA: TGCGCCAGCAGCACAGGGGTTTTGACTGAAGCTTTCTTT

V: TRBV5-1
J: TRBJ2-5
size: NA
length: 16
D: TRBD1
CDR3: CASSPTGTGGQETQYF
DNA: TGCGCCAGCAGCCCGACCGGGACAGGGGGGCAAGAGACCCAGTACTTC

V: TRBV25-1
J: TRBJ1-2
size: NA
length: 15
D: TRBD1
CDR3: CASSERPGTGYGYTF
DNA: TGTGCCAGCAGTGAACGGCCCGGGACAGGGTATGGCTACACCTTC

V: TRBV2
J: TRBJ1-4
size: many
length: 16
D: TRBD1
CDR3: CAGRQGGGITNEKLFF
DNA: TGTGCCGGAAGACAGGGTGGAGGTATAACTAATGAAAAACTGTTTTTT

V: TRBV7-2
J: TRBJ1-6
size: NA
length: 14
D: NA
CDR3: CASSAGGYNSPLHF
DNA: TGTGCCAGCAGCGCCGGGGGCTATAATTCACCCCTCCACTTT

V: TRBV28
J: TRBJ2-3
size: NA
length: 16
D: TRBD2
CDR3: CASHWEGRVYTDTQYF
DNA: TGTGCCAGCCATTGGGAGGGTCGTGTCTACACAGATACGCAGTATTTT

V: TRBV5-4
J: TRBJ1-3
size: NA
length: 15
D: TRBD1
CDR3: CASSPGQGSGNTIYF
DNA: TGTGCCAGCAGCCCAGGACAGGGTTCGGGAAACACCATATATTTT

V: TRBV6-1
J: TRBJ1-5
size: NA
length: 15
D: NA
CDR3: CASSEGRINNQPQHF
DNA: TGTGCCAGCAGTGAAGGGAGGATCAATAATCAGCCCCAGCATTTT

V: TRBV10-1
J: TRBJ2-7
size: NA
length: 16
D: TRBD2
CDR3: CASSDRLAGTRYEQYF
DNA: TGCGCCAGCAGTGATAGGCTAGCGGGTACCCGCTACGAGCAGTACTTC

V: TRBV5-6
J: TRBJ2-2
size: NA
length: 15
D: NA
CDR3: CASSLTDGRAGELFF
DNA: TGTGCCAGCAGCTTGACAGATGGGCGCGCCGGGGAGCTGTTTTTT

V: TRBV6-2/TRBV6-3
J: TRBJ2-7
size: NA
length: 15
D: TRBD2
CDR3: CASSNRLAGGSEQYF
DNA: TGTGCCAGCAGTAACCGACTAGCGGGGGGGAGTGAGCAGTACTTC

V: TRBV3-1/TRBV3-2
J: TRBJ2-1
size: NA
length: 16
D: TRBD2
CDR3: CASSQDISGGSNEQFF
DNA: TGTGCCAGCAGCCAAGATATAAGCGGGGGGAGCAATGAGCAGTTCTTC

V: TRBV6-2/TRBV6-3
J: TRBJ1-5
size: NA
length: 14
D: NA
CDR3: CASSPDRINQPQHF
DNA: TGTGCCAGCAGCCCCGACAGAATCAATCAGCCCCAGCATTTT

V: TRBV13
J: TRBJ2-7
size: NA
length: 13
D: NA
CDR3: CASSTLLTYEQYF
DNA: TGTGCCAGCAGCACCCTATTAACCTACGAGCAGTACTTC

V: TRBV29-1
J: TRBJ1-1
size: NA
length: 12
D: NA
CDR3: CSVNREIAEAFF
DNA: TGCAGCGTCAACAGGGAAATTGCTGAAGCTTTCTTT

V: TRBV9
J: TRBJ2-2
size: NA
length: 17
D: NA
CDR3: CASSPHASGLNTGELFF
DNA: TGTGCCAGCAGCCCACATGCGTCGGGACTTAACACCGGGGAGCTGTTTTTT

V: TRBV19
J: TRBJ1-5
size: NA
length: 15
D: TRBD1
CDR3: CASSILTGNNQPQHF
DNA: TGTGCCAGTAGTATATTGACAGGGAACAATCAGCCCCAGCATTTT

V: TRBV19
J: TRBJ1-2
size: NA
length: 16
D: TRBD1
CDR3: CASLGHRDSLAYGYTF
DNA: TGTGCCAGTTTAGGGCACAGGGACAGTTTGGCCTATGGCTACACCTTC

V: TRBV6-2/TRBV6-3
J: TRBJ1-5
size: NA
length: 15
D: TRBD1
CDR3: CASSWDRQGNQPQHF
DNA: TGTGCCAGCAGTTGGGACCGACAGGGTAATCAGCCCCAGCATTTT

V: TRBV4-3
J: TRBJ2-7
size: NA
length: 15
D: NA
CDR3: CASSQEGQASYEQYF
DNA: TGCGCCAGCAGCCAAGAGGGGCAGGCCTCCTACGAGCAGTACTTC

V: TRBV5-1
J: TRBJ1-2
size: few
length: 13
D: NA
CDR3: CASSSQGSYGYTF
DNA: TGCGCCAGCAGCTCACAGGGTAGCTATGGCTACACCTTC

V: TRBV5-1
J: TRBJ1-5
size: once
length: 14
D: NA
CDR3: CASSLVGEGQPQHF
DNA: TGCGCCAGCAGCTTGGTTGGGGAGGGACAGCCCCAGCATTTT

V: TRBV6-5
J: TRBJ2-3
size: NA
length: 15
D: TRBD1
CDR3: CASSLDRGPTDTQYF
DNA: TGTGCCAGCAGTTTAGACAGGGGGCCCACAGATACGCAGTATTTT

V: TRBV6-2/TRBV6-3
J: TRBJ2-2
size: NA
length: 18
D: NA
CDR3: CASSYSWSLAQNTGELFF
DNA: TGTGCCAGCAGTTACTCCTGGTCACTAGCTCAGAACACCGGGGAGCTGTTTTTT

V: TRBV6-5
J: TRBJ1-1
size: NA
length: 14
D: NA
CDR3: CASSYSPESTEAFF
DNA: TGTGCCAGCAGTTACTCTCCAGAATCCACTGAAGCTTTCTTT

V: TRBV19
J: TRBJ1-2
size: NA
length: 14
D: NA
CDR3: CASSRQGNNYGYTF
DNA: TGTGCCAGTAGTCGCCAGGGGAATAACTATGGCTACACCTTC

V: TRBV19
J: TRBJ1-2
size: NA
length: 12
D: NA
CDR3: CASSPTVYGYTF
DNA: TGTGCCAGTAGCCCAACAGTATATGGCTACACCTTC

V: TRBV12-3/TRBV12-4
J: TRBJ2-7
size: NA
length: 12
D: NA
CDR3: CASSPYRDEQYF
DNA: TGTGCCAGCAGTCCTTACAGGGACGAGCAGTACTTC

V: TRBV18
J: TRBJ1-1
size: NA
length: 12
D: NA
CDR3: CASSPGGSEAFF
DNA: TGTGCCAGCTCACCAGGGGGCAGTGAAGCTTTCTTT

V: TRBV7-6
J: TRBJ2-3
size: NA
length: 16
D: NA
CDR3: CASSLQELFRTDTQYF
DNA: TGTGCCAGCAGCCTACAGGAGCTTTTTCGCACAGATACGCAGTATTTT

V: TRBV9
J: TRBJ1-1
size: NA
length: 15
D: NA
CDR3: CASSPLVGRGTEAFF
DNA: TGTGCCAGCAGCCCCCTAGTAGGGAGGGGCACTGAAGCTTTCTTT

V: TRBV30
J: TRBJ1-4
size: NA
length: 14
D: TRBD1
CDR3: CAWRTGQHNEKLFF
DNA: TGTGCCTGGCGGACGGGACAGCATAATGAAAAACTGTTTTTT

V: TRBV10-3
J: TRBJ2-3
size: NA
length: 16
D: TRBD2
CDR3: CAIRPPGGALTDTQYF
DNA: TGTGCCATCAGGCCCCCGGGGGGGGCCCTCACAGATACGCAGTATTTT

V: TRBV29-1
J: TRBJ2-6
size: NA
length: 13
D: NA
CDR3: CSVTGTGANVLTF
DNA: TGCAGCGTTACGGGGACTGGGGCCAACGTCCTGACTTTC

V: TRBV28
J: TRBJ1-2
size: NA
length: 13
D: NA
CDR3: CASSVGQTHGYTF
DNA: TGTGCCAGCAGCGTGGGGCAGACCCATGGCTACACCTTC

V: TRBV11-3
J: TRBJ2-3
size: NA
length: 19
D: TRBD2
CDR3: CASSFSGTSGGLHTDTQYF
DNA: TGTGCCAGCAGCTTTTCCGGGACTAGCGGGGGGCTACACACAGATACGCAGTATTTT

V: TRBV2
J: TRBJ2-4
size: NA
length: 18
D: TRBD1
CDR3: CASSETRRQGVVKNIQYF
DNA: TGTGCCAGCAGTGAAACCCGGCGGCAGGGGGTGGTCAAAAACATTCAGTACTTC

V: TRBV5-1
J: TRBJ2-1
size: NA
length: 16
D: TRBD2
CDR3: CASSDTSGGSYNEQFF
DNA: TGCGCCAGCAGCGATACTAGCGGGGGGTCCTACAATGAGCAGTTCTTC

V: TRBV7-9
J: TRBJ2-3
size: NA
length: 12
D: NA
CDR3: CASSLGPDTQYF
DNA: TGTGCCAGCAGCTTAGGTCCGGATACGCAGTATTTT

V: TRBV2
J: TRBJ1-2
size: NA
length: 14
D: NA
CDR3: CASRQPAQGYGYTF
DNA: TGTGCCAGCAGGCAGCCGGCACAGGGCTATGGCTACACCTTC

V: TRBV6-2/TRBV6-3
J: TRBJ1-4
size: NA
length: 17
D: NA
CDR3: CASSSFQGSPLNEKLFF
DNA: TGTGCCAGCAGTTCGTTTCAGGGGTCCCCCCTTAATGAAAAACTGTTTTTT

V: TRBV27
J: TRBJ2-7
size: NA
length: 15
D: NA
CDR3: CASSNAGVGSYEQYF
DNA: TGTGCCAGCAGTAACGCAGGGGTAGGGTCCTACGAGCAGTACTTC

V: TRBV27
J: TRBJ2-2
size: NA
length: 16
D: TRBD2
CDR3: CASSSPGGGLVGELFF
DNA: TGTGCCAGCAGCTCCCCGGGGGGGGGCCTTGTCGGGGAGCTGTTTTTT

V: TRBV19
J: TRBJ1-5
size: NA
length: 16
D: NA
CDR3: CASSGDGAASYQPQHF
DNA: TGTGCCAGTAGTGGGGATGGGGCAGCGAGTTATCAGCCCCAGCATTTT

V: TRBV20-1
J: TRBJ2-7
size: NA
length: 16
D: NA
CDR3: CSASFRGMGRDYEQYF
DNA: TGCAGTGCTAGTTTCAGGGGGATGGGGCGGGACTACGAGCAGTACTTC

V: TRBV19
J: TRBJ1-1
size: once
length: 15
D: NA
CDR3: CASSISRVGSTEAFF
DNA: TGTGCCAGTAGTATATCCCGGGTAGGGAGCACTGAAGCTTTCTTT

V: TRBV24-1
J: TRBJ1-2
size: NA
length: 13
D: NA
CDR3: CATSDSTVGGYTF
DNA: TGTGCCACCAGTGATTCGACAGTCGGAGGCTACACCTTC

V: TRBV9
J: TRBJ2-5
size: NA
length: 14
D: TRBD2
CDR3: CASSLAGGQETQYF
DNA: TGTGCCAGCAGCCTAGCGGGGGGACAAGAGACCCAGTACTTC

V: TRBV24-1
J: TRBJ2-2
size: NA
length: 16
D: NA
CDR3: CATSDAGTVNTGELFF
DNA: TGTGCCACCAGTGACGCGGGGACAGTGAACACCGGGGAGCTGTTTTTT

V: TRBV13
J: TRBJ2-7
size: NA
length: 11
D: NA
CDR3: CASSYIYEQYF
DNA: TGTGCCAGCAGTTATATCTACGAGCAGTACTTC

V: TRBV6-5
J: TRBJ1-1
size: NA
length: 14
D: NA
CDR3: CASSYSTGNTEAFF
DNA: TGTGCCAGCAGTTACTCGACTGGAAACACTGAAGCTTTCTTT

V: TRBV6-5
J: TRBJ2-5
size: NA
length: 13
D: NA
CDR3: CASGANHQETQYF
DNA: TGTGCCAGCGGGGCCAACCACCAAGAGACCCAGTACTTC